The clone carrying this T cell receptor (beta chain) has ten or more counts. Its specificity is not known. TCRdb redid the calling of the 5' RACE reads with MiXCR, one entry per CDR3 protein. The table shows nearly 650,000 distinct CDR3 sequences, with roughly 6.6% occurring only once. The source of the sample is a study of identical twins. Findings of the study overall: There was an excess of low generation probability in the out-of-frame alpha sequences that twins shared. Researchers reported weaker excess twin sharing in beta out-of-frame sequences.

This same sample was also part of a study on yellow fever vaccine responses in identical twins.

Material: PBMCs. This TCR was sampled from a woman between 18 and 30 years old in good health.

CDR3 in DNA: TGCAGCGTTGAGTTGACAGGGGATAGCAATCAGCCCCAGCATTTT. It codes for CSVELTGDSNQPQHF. V usage is TRBV29-1 and J usage is TRBJ1-5, with 8 bases that match TRBD1. Germline V lookup: CDR1 SQVTM, CDR2 ANQGSEA. CDR3 size: 15 residues. J lost 0 bases, V lost 3 bases, and 4 bases had no gene match.